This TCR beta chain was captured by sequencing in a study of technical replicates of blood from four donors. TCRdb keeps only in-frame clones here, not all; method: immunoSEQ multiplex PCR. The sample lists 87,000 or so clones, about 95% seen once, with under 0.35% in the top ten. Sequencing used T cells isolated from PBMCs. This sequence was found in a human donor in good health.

CDR3 protein: CASSLTSNAEGEQYF. The CDR3 nucleotides read TGTGCCAGCAGCCTGACTAGCAACGCCGAGGGCGAGCAGTACTTC. The rearrangement uses TRBV9 and TRBJ2-7, with TRBD2 matching over 7 bases. Germline-derived CDR1 and CDR2 are SGDLS and YYNGEE. J gave up 6 bases and V 4 bases, and 13 bases lay outside the gene matches. The CDR3 totals 15 residues.